The sequence of this T cell receptor beta chain was determined in a study of CD8+CD57+ T cells in acquired aplastic anemia. Genomic DNA templated the TCR beta VDJ and CDR3 profiling. TCRdb analysed the reads with MiXCR anew, one entry per CDR3 protein. The sample contains around 220,000 distinct CDR3 sequences, around 49% of which appear only once. It was patients with CD8+CD57+ cell expansion by flow cytometry who were chosen for sequencing. Therapy had not been given to patients before blood sampling. The sequence was collected from a human donor with aplastic anemia. Material: sorted CD4+, CD8+, or CD8+CD57+ T cells (not recorded which) from PBMCs.

This CDR3 reads CASSPTGGSGDGYGYTF. The CDR3 region has the DNA TGTGCCAGCAGCCCCACAGGAGGGTCAGGGGACGGCTATGGCTACACCTTC. The rearrangement links TRBV7-2 to TRBJ1-2, with a possible D match to TRBD1 (6 bases). The germline V gene encodes CDR1 SGHTA and CDR2 FQGNSA. The CDR3 has 17 residues. V was trimmed by 5 bases and J by 4 bases, leaving 23 bases between them.